This paragraph reports one TCR beta chain. This CDR3 has 12 residues. In germline, CDR1 is GTSNPN, CDR2 SVGIG (reference sequence). The V and J ends lost 5 bases and 5 bases respectively, with 12 bases between them. This specimen comes from a study of blood T cell repertoires in COVID-19. Looking at the study overall: From the United States, Italy and Spain came samples of acute and convalescent COVID-19. The cDNA or gDNA used as material had been derived from T cells, B-cell-depleted T cells, or PBMCs.

Per the authors' pipeline: Nucleated cell counts were estimated from reference gene primer amplification. The assay was immunoSEQ multiplex PCR, and TCRdb's table has in-frame clones only and misses some. That table furnishes V, J and clone size, whereas the DNA furnished D and trimming. The sample has 150,000 to 200,000 clones, around 82% seen once. This chain connects TRBV30 to TRBJ1-1; tentatively, D is TRBD1 (5 bases). The material sequenced was peripheral blood. This receptor was obtained from a woman aged 40 to 55 with COVID-19, enrolled during active disease. CDR3 residues: CAWDRQMTEAFF. The CDR3 nucleotides are TGTGCCTGGGACAGACAAATGACTGAAGCTTTCTTT.